Listed below are T cell receptor beta chains from one sample, sequenced in a study of control samples from healthy donors and cancer patients. Clones were sequenced by immunoSEQ multiplex PCR, and TCRdb holds only the in-frame ones, with some missing. In the table there are some 67,000 clones, about nine tenths of which are singletons. The sequencing input was PBMCs. The receptor set was obtained from a man aged 55 to 70 with lung cancer. Each CDR3 is given with its conserved first and last residue. The order of the fields is CDR3 protein, J gene, V gene.

CATSDLGDRGLGETQYF TRBJ2-5 TRBV24-1
CASSDQWGTEAFF TRBJ1-1 TRBV7-9
CASSYENTEAFF TRBJ1-1 TRBV12-3/TRBV12-4
CSVAGTGGQGTQYF TRBJ2-3 TRBV29-1
CASRTNIVTFF TRBJ1-1 TRBV25-1
CASSVTDTTSYYEQYF TRBJ2-7 TRBV27
CASSLGSGGVGYTF TRBJ1-2 TRBV5-6
CASSLRTGAYEQYF TRBJ2-7 TRBV5-1
CASSPPSWGTDTQYF TRBJ2-3 TRBV18
CASSPGQNYEQYF TRBJ2-7 TRBV18
CAIRRTDYGYTF TRBJ1-2 TRBV10-3
CASSLDLSARLANYGYTF TRBJ1-2 TRBV7-9